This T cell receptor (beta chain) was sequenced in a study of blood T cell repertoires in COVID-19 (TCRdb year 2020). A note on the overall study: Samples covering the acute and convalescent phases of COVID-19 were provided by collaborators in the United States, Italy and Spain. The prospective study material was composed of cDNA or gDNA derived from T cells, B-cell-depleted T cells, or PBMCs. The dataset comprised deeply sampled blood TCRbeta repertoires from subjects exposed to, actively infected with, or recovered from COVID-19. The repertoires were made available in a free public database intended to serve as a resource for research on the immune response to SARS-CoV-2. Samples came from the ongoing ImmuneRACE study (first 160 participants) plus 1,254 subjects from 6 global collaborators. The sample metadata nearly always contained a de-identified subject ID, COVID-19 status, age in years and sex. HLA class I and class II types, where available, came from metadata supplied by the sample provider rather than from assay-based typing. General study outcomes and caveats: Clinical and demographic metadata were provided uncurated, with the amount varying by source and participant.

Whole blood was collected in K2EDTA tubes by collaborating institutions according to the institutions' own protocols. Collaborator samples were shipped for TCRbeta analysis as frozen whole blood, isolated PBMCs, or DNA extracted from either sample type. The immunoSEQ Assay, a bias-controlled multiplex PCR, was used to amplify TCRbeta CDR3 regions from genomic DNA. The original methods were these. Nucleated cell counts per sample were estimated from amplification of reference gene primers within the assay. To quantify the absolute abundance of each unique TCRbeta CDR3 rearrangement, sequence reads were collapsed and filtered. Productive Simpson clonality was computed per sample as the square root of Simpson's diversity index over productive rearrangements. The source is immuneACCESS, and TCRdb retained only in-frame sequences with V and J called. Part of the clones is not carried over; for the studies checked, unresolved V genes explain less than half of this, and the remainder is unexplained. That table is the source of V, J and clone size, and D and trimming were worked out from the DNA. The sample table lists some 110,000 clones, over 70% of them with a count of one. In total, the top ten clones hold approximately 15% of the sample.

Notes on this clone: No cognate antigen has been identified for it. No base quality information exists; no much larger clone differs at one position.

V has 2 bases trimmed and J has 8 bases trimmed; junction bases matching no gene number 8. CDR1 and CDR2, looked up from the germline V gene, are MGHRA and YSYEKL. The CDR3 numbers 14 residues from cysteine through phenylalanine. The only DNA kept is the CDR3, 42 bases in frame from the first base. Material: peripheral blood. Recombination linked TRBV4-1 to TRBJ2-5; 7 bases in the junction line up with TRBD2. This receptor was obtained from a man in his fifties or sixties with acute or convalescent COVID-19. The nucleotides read TGCGCCAGCAGCCAATCTGGCGGGAGAGGAACCCAGTACTTC. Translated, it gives CASSQSGGRGTQYF.